Presented here are 23 T cell receptor beta chains from one specimen sequenced in a study of beta chain features in type 1 diabetes. The study reverse transcribed the entire isolated RNA, so it sequenced expressed TCRB transcripts. Only in-frame clones appear in the TCRdb table, and some are missing; sequencing was by immunoSEQ multiplex PCR. This sample has more than 150,000 clones, with less than 15% found just once. The sequencing sample was made of central memory CD4+ T cells from blood. These receptors originate from a woman aged 18-29 years in good health.

Here the CDR3 DNA reads TGTGCCAGCTCACCTGCGACTCGAACCTACAATGAGCAGTTCTTC. Translated, it gives CASSPATRTYNEQFF. The chain uses TRBV18 and TRBJ2-1; D is undetermined. The germline CDR1 and CDR2 sequences are KGHSH and LQKENI. V lost 3 bases and J 2 bases, leaving 11 bases between the germline ends. The CDR3 covers 15 residues.

The V and J genes are TRBV27 and TRBJ2-5, with 8 bases matching TRBD2. The closer fit of TRBJ2-7 to the DNA end suggests the J call may be wrong. The germline gives CDR1 MNHEY, CDR2 SMNVEV (reference sequence). The CDR3 covers 14 residues. The CDR3 reads CASSRAGARDEQYF. The CDR3, as DNA: TGTGCCAGCAGCCGAGCGGGAGCTCGGGACGAGCAGTACTTC.

Only a few counts were recorded for this clone. This sample includes further DNA sequences coding for the same CDR3. The rearrangement links TRBV11-2 to TRBJ1-5; D call uncertain. The CDR3 runs to 14 residues. Germline V gene sequence: CDR1 SGHAT, CDR2 FQNNGV. V was trimmed by 2 bases and J by 0 bases, leaving 5 bases between them. For the CDR3, the DNA is TGTGCCAGCAGCTTATCCAATAGCAATCAGCCCCAGCATTTT. Its translation: CASSLSNSNQPQHF.

This clone was counted between two and nine times. The chain has TRBV10-3 and TRBJ1-1; perhaps TRBD1 as D (6 bases). Germline V lookup: CDR1 ENHRY, CDR2 SYGVKD. Trimming took 10 bases from V and 1 from J, leaving 16 bases between them. The CDR3 length is 14 residues. The CDR3 region is CATLQGGANTEAFF. DNA of the CDR3: TGTGCCACCCTTCAAGGGGGAGCGAACACTGAAGCTTTCTTT.

The V and J genes are TRBV19 and TRBJ2-1, with 9 bases that match TRBD1. Germline trimming cut 6 bases from V and 7 bases from J; bases unmatched to any gene: 4. CDR3 length equals 13 residues. The V gene's germline CDR1 is LNHDA and CDR2 SQIVND (reference sequence). In DNA form, the CDR3 reads TGTGCCAGTAGAATCGGACAGGGGAATGAGCAGTTCTTC. Protein product: CASRIGQGNEQFF.

The gene calls are TRBV7-9 and TRBJ2-3, with 12 bases fitting TRBD2. In germline, CDR1 is SEHNR, CDR2 FQNEAQ (reference sequence). The V segment lost 5 bases and the J segment 5 bases; nucleotides outside the gene matches: 5. The CDR3 has 15 residues. This CDR3 is CASSKTSGSLDTQYF. The CDR3 nucleotides read TGTGCCAGCAGCAAGACTAGCGGGAGTTTAGATACGCAGTATTTT.

This chain joins TRBV7-9 and TRBJ2-3; D is possibly TRBD2 (5 bases). Trimming took off 5 bases at V and 0 bases at J, with 9 bases between the two ends. CDR3 size: 14 residues. Germline loops: CDR1 SEHNR, CDR2 FQNEAQ (reference sequence). CDR3 nucleotides: TGTGCCAGCAGCCAATGGACTAGCACAGATACGCAGTATTTT. Translated, it gives CASSQWTSTDTQYF.

The V and J genes are TRBV4-1 and TRBJ1-2; D ambiguous. Germline CDR1 is MGHRA and CDR2 is YSYEKL. V lost 1 base to trimming and J lost 2 bases, with 20 bases between them. The CDR3 consists of 18 residues. For the CDR3, the DNA is TGCGCCAGCAGCCAAGTGGGCGGGCAGCTACTTTCGAACTATGGCTACACCTTC. It encodes CASSQVGGQLLSNYGYTF.

The genes are TRBV5-4 and TRBJ1-1; 8 nucleotides align to TRBD1. Losses at the gene ends were 0 bases for V and 1 base for J; bases not matched to a gene: 2. The germline CDR1 and CDR2 sequences are SGHNT and YYREEE (reference sequence). The CDR3 spans 15 residues. In DNA, the CDR3 is TGTGCCAGCAGCTTGGGGACAGGGACGAACACTGAAGCTTTCTTT. Translating it yields CASSLGTGTNTEAFF.

This clone was counted ten times or more. This chain uses TRBV29-1 with TRBJ1-1, with 8 bases aligning to TRBD1. With 6 bases clipped from V and 5 bases from J, the junction kept 2 bases outside the gene matches. In germline, CDR1 is SQVTM, CDR2 ANQGSEA. This CDR3 comprises 11 residues. The CDR3 protein is CSVTGGTEAFF. For the CDR3, the DNA is TGCAGCGTAACAGGGGGAACTGAAGCTTTCTTT.

This clone was seen a handful of times. The V and J genes are TRBV18 and TRBJ1-1; 8 bases align to TRBD1. Trimming cost V 5 bases and J 3 bases; bases outside gene matches: 5. This CDR3 is built from 14 residues. The germline gives CDR1 KGHSH, CDR2 LQKENI. The CDR3: CASSSTDRDTEAFF. The CDR3 nucleotides read TGTGCCAGCTCATCGACGGACAGGGACACTGAAGCTTTCTTT. The full variable domain, rest sourced from reference TRBV18 and TRBJ1-1, is NAGVMQNPRHLVRRRGQEARLRCSPMKGHSHVYWYRQLPEEGLKFMVYLQKENIIDESGMPKERFSAEFPKEGPSILRIQQVVRGDSAAYFCASSSTDRDTEAFFGQGTRLTVV.

The rearrangement uses TRBV6-6 and TRBJ2-5; 8 positions agree with TRBD2. The J call may be mistaken, given a closer DNA end match to TRBJ2-7. Germline lookup yields CDR1 MNHNY and CDR2 SVGAGI (reference sequence). This CDR3 has 15 residues. CDR3 sequence reads: CASSYSGGGRYEQYF. The CDR3 nucleotides are TGTGCCAGCAGTTACTCGGGCGGCGGGAGGTACGAGCAGTACTTC.

The chain is built from TRBV6-1 and TRBJ2-7; D is undetermined. Germline CDR1 is MNHNS and CDR2 is SASEGT. Trimming left V 2 bases short and J 1 base short, with 9 bases between. CDR3 length: 14 amino acids. The CDR3 nucleotides are TGTGCCAGCAGTGAAAATTGGAGTTCCTACGAGCAGTACTTC. Amino acid sequence: CASSENWSSYEQYF.

The chain joins TRBV18 to TRBJ2-3, with 7 bases aligning to TRBD2. In germline, CDR1 is KGHSH, CDR2 LQKENI. The J segment lost 6 bases and the V segment lost 0 bases, leaving 6 bases of the junction unmatched. This CDR3 spans 15 amino acids. Here the CDR3 DNA reads TGTGCCAGCTCACCACCGCGCGGGAGCCTTGATACGCAGTATTTT. Its translation is CASSPPRGSLDTQYF. Looking up the rest from reference TRBV18 and TRBJ2-3 gives the full variable domain: NAGVMQNPRHLVRRRGQEARLRCSPMKGHSHVYWYRQLPEEGLKFMVYLQKENIIDESGMPKERFSAEFPKEGPSILRIQQVVRGDSAAYFCASSPPRGSLDTQYFGPGTRLTVL.

The sample holds a few counts of this clone. The rearrangement uses TRBV5-1 and TRBJ2-4, with TRBD1 matching 7 bases. The V segment lost 4 bases and the J segment 3 bases; nucleotides outside the gene matches: 4. The CDR3 extends over 14 amino acids. Germline values: CDR1 SGHRS, CDR2 YFSETQ. The CDR3 protein is CASSLQGSKNIQYF. In nucleotides, the CDR3 is TGCGCCAGCAGCCTACAGGGGAGCAAAAACATTCAGTACTTC.

This clone was seen a handful of times. The chain couples TRBV19 to TRBJ1-1, with D perhaps matching TRBD1 (6 bases). With 3 bases removed from V and 4 bases from J, the gap between germline ends came to 9 bases. The CDR3 is made up of 13 amino acids. The germline CDR1 and CDR2 sequences are LNHDA and SQIVND (reference sequence). The CDR3 spells CASSMDRVTEAFF. As DNA, the CDR3 is TGTGCCAGTAGTATGGACAGAGTCACTGAAGCTTTCTTT.

The rearrangement links TRBV4-2 to TRBJ2-1; 10 bases map to TRBD1. The V segment lost 3 bases and the J segment 7 bases; nucleotides outside the gene matches: 9. This CDR3 is built from 16 residues. The germline V gene encodes CDR1 LGHNA and CDR2 YNFKEQ. In nucleotides, the CDR3 is TGTGCCAGCAGCCAGCCCGGGACAGGGGAGGAGAATGAGCAGTTCTTC. Protein sequence: CASSQPGTGEENEQFF.

This clone appeared a few times. This rearrangement joins TRBV19 to TRBJ2-1; 7 nucleotides agree with TRBD2. The CDR3 is made up of 15 amino acids. The V and J ends lost 7 bases and 6 bases, in that order; junction bases with no gene match: 12. Germline V lookup: CDR1 LNHDA, CDR2 SQIVND (reference sequence). The CDR3 reads CASTIARLASNEQFF. The CDR3 region has the DNA TGTGCCAGTACGATCGCTAGACTAGCAAGCAATGAGCAGTTCTTC.

V is TRBV28 and J is TRBJ2-3; 13 positions agree with TRBD2. The CDR3 is made up of 17 amino acids. Germline assignment: CDR1 MDHEN and CDR2 SYDVKM. J gave up 7 bases and V 4 bases, and 11 bases lay outside the gene matches. Here the CDR3 reads CASSSIGTSGNLNTQYF. DNA of the CDR3: TGTGCCAGCAGTTCGATCGGGACTAGCGGGAACCTTAATACGCAGTATTTT. Full variable domain (missing parts from reference TRBV28 and TRBJ2-3): DVKVTQSSRYLVKRTGEKVFLECVQDMDHENMFWYRQDPGLGLRLIYFSYDVKMKEKGDIPEGYSVSREKKERFSLILESASTNQTSMYLCASSSIGTSGNLNTQYFGPGTRLTVL.

This clone was seen only a few times. J is TRBJ2-5 and V is TRBV6-5; TRBD2 aligns across 9 bases. The V gene's germline CDR1 is MNHEY and CDR2 SVGAGI. The CDR3 loop spans 14 amino acids. J gave up 4 bases and V 8 bases, and 8 bases lay outside the gene matches. CDR3 region: CASWREGRGETQYF. The CDR3 nucleotides read TGTGCCAGCTGGCGGGAGGGTAGGGGAGAGACCCAGTACTTC.

The sample holds a few counts of this clone. The rearrangement joins TRBV28 to TRBJ1-2; D not certain. CDR1 is MDHEN and CDR2 is SYDVKM in the germline V gene. Deletions cut 6 bases from V and 6 bases from J, with 8 bases between. The length of the CDR3 is 11 residues. CDR3 nucleotide sequence: TGTGCCAGCAGCTTACTTCATGGCTACACCTTC. It specifies CASSLLHGYTF.

The V gene is TRBV9, the J gene TRBJ1-4; D remains unclear. The V end was cut by 4 bases, the J end by 2 bases, with 9 bases between. Germline CDR1 is SGDLS and CDR2 is YYNGEE. The CDR3 extends over 14 amino acids. The CDR3: CASSYTGTNEKLFF. Written as DNA, the CDR3 is TGTGCCAGCAGCTATACGGGGACTAATGAAAAACTGTTTTTT.

This clone was counted only a few times. The V call is TRBV29-1, the J call TRBJ2-1, with 9 bases matching TRBD1. Germline CDR1 and CDR2: SQVTM and ANQGSEA. The J segment lost 9 bases and the V segment lost 7 bases, leaving 13 bases of the junction unmatched. The CDR3 contains 14 residues. CDR3: CSAQGGQGLVEQFF. The CDR3 nucleotides are TGCAGCGCCCAAGGTGGACAGGGGCTGGTTGAGCAGTTCTTC.